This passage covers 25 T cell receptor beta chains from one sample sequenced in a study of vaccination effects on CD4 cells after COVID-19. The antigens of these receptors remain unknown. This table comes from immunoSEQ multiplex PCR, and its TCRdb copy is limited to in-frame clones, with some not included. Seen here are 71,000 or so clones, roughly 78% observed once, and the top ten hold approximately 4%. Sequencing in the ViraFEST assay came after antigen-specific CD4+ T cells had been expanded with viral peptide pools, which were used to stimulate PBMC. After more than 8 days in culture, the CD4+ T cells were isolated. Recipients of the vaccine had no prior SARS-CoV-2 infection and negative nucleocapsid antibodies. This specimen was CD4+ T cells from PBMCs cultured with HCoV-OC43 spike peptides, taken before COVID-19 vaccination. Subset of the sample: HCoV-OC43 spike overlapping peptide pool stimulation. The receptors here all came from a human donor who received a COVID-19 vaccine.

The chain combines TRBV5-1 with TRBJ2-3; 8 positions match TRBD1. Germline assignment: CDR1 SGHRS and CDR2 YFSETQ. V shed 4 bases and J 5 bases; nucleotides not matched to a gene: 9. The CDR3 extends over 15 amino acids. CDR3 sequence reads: CASSRTGSPRDTQYF. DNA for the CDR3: TGCGCCAGCAGCCGGACAGGGAGTCCGAGAGATACGCAGTATTTT.

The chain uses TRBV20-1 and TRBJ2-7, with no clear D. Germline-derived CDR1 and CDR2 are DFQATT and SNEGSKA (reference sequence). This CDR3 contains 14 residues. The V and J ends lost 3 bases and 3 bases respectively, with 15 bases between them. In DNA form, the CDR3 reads TGCAGTGCTAGTCGGCCCGCCCTGATCTACGAGCAGTACGTC. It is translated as CSASRPALIYEQYV.

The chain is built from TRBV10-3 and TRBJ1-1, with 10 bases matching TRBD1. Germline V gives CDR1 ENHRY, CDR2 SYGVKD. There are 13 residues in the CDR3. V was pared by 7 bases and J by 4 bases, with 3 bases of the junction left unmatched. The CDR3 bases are TGTGCCATCATGGGACAGGGGATCACTGAAGCTTTCTTT. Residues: CAIMGQGITEAFF.

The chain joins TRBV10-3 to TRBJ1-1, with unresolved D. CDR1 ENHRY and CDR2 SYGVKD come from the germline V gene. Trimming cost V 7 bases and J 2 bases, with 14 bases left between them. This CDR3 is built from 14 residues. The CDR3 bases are TGTGCCATCACCTCGGCGGTGGGAAACACTGAAGCTTTCTTT. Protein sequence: CAITSAVGNTEAFF.

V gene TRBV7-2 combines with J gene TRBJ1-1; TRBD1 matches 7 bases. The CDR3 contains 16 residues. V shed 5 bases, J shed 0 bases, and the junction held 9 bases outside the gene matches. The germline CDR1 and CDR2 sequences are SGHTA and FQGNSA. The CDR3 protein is CASSVVSGTVNTEAFF. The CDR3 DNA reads TGTGCCAGCAGCGTCGTCTCCGGGACAGTGAACACTGAAGCTTTCTTT.

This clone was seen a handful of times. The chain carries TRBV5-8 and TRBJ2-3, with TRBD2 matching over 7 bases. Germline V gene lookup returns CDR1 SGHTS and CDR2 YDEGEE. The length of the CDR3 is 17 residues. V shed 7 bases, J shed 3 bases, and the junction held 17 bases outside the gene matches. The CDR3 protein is CASPGTILSTKTDTQYF. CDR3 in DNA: TGTGCCAGCCCAGGGACTATCCTATCGACTAAGACAGATACGCAGTATTTT.

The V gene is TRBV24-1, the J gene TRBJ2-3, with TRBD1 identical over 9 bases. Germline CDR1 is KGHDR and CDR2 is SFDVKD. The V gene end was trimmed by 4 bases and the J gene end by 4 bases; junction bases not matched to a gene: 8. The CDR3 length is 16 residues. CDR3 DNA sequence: TGTGCCACCAGTGACAGCGGGACAGGGAACGCAGATACGCAGTATTTT. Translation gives CATSDSGTGNADTQYF.

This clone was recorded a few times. The DNA of the CDR3 is TGTGCCAGCAGTTGGGCGAACACCGGGGAGCTGTTTTTT. Amino acid sequence: CASSWANTGELFF. The chain combines TRBV6-2 or TRBV6-3 with TRBJ2-2; D unclear. In germline, CDR1 is MNHEY, CDR2 SVGEGT. V was cut by 4 bases and J by 0 bases, with 3 bases left in between. The CDR3 has 13 amino acids.

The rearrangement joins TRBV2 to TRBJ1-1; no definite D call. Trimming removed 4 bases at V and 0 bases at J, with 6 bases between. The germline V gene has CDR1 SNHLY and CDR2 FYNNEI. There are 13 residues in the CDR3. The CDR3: CASSVLLNTEAFF. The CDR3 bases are TGTGCCAGCAGTGTGTTGTTGAACACTGAAGCTTTCTTT.

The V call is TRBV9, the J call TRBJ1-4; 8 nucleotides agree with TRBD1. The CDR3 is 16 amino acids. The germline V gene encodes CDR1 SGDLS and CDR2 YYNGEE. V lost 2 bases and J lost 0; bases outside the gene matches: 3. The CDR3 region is CASSVTGVPTNEKLFF. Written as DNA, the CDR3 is TGTGCCAGCAGCGTGACAGGGGTTCCAACTAATGAAAAACTGTTTTTT.

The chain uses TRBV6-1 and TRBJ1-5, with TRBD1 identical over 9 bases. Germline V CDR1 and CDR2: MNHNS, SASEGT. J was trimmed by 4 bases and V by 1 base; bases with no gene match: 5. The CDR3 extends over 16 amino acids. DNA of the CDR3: TGTGCCAGCAGTGAAGAGCCCGGACAGGGGAATCAGCCCCAGCATTTT. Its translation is CASSEEPGQGNQPQHF.

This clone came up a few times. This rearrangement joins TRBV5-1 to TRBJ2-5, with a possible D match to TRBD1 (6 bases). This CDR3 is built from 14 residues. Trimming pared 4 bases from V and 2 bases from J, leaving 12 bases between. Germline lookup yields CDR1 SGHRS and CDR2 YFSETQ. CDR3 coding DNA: TGCGCCAGCAGCCGTGGACAGCAGCAAGAGACCCAGTACTTC. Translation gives CASSRGQQQETQYF.

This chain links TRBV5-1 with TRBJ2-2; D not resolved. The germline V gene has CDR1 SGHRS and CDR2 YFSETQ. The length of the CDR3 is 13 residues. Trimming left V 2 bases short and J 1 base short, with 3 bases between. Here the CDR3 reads CASSFRNTGELFF. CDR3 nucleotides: TGCGCCAGCAGCTTTAGGAACACCGGGGAGCTGTTTTTT.

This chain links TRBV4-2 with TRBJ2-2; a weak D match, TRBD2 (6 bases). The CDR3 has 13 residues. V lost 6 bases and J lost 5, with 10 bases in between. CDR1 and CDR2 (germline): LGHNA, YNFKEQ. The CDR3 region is CASRRDRTGELFF. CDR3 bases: TGTGCCAGCAGGCGGGACCGAACCGGGGAGCTGTTTTTT.

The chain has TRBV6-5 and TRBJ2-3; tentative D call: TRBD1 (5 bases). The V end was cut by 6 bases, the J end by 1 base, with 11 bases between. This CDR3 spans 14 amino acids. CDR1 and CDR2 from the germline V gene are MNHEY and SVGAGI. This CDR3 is CASSSTGRTDTQYF. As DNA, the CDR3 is TGTGCCAGCAGCTCTACAGGTCGCACAGATACGCAGTATTTT.

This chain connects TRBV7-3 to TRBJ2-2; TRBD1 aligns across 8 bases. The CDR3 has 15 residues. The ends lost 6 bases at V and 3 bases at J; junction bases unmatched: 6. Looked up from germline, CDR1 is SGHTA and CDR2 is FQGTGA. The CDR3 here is CASSTGTGHTGELFF. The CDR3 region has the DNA TGTGCCAGCAGTACCGGGACAGGTCACACCGGGGAGCTGTTTTTT.

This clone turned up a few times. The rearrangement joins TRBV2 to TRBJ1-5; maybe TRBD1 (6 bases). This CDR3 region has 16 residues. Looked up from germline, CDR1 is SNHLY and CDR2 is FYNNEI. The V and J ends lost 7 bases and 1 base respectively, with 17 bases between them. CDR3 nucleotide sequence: TGTGCCAGCATCCTCGAGGAGGGGGGCAGCAATCAGCCCCAGCATTTT. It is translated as CASILEEGGSNQPQHF. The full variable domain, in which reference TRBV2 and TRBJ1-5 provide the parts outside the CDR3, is EPEVTQTPSHQVTQMGQEVILRCVPISNHLYFYWYRQILGQKVEFLVSFYNNEISEKSEIFDDQFSVERPDGSNFTLKIRSTKLEDSAMYFCASILEEGGSNQPQHFGDGTRLSIL.

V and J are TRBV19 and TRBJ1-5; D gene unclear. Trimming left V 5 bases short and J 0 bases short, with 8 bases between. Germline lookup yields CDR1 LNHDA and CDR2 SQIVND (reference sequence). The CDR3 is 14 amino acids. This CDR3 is CASSYADSNQPQHF. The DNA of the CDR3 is TGTGCCAGTAGTTACGCGGATAGCAATCAGCCCCAGCATTTT.

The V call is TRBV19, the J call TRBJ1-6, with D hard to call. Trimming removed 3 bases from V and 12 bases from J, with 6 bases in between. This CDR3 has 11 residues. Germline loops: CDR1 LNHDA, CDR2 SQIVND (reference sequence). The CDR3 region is CASSMGEPLHF. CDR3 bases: TGTGCCAGTAGTATGGGTGAACCCCTCCACTTT.

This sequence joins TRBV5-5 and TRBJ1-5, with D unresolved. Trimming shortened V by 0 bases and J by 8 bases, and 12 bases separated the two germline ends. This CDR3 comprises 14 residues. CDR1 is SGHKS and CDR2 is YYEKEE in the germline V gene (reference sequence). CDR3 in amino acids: CASSLARGLEPQHF. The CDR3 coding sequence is TGTGCCAGCAGCTTGGCTCGGGGATTAGAGCCCCAGCATTTT.

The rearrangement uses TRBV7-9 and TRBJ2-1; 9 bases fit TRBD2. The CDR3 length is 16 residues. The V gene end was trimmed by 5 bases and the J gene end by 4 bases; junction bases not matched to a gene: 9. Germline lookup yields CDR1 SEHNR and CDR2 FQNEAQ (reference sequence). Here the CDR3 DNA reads TGTGCCAGCAGCACCCCAGAGCGGGGGGCGTACAATGAGCAGTTCTTC. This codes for CASSTPERGAYNEQFF. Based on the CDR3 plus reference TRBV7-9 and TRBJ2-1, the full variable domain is DTGVSQNPRHKITKRGQNVTFRCDPISEHNRLYWYRQTLGQGPEFLTYFQNEAQLEKSRLLSDRFSAERPKGSFSTLEIQRTEQGDSAMYLCASSTPERGAYNEQFFGPGTRLTVL.

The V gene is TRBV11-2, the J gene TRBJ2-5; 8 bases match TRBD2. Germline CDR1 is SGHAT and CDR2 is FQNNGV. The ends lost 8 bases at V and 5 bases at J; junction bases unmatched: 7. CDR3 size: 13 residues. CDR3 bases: TGTGCCAGCTTACGGGGGGGGAGGGAGACCCAGTACTTC. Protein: CASLRGGRETQYF.

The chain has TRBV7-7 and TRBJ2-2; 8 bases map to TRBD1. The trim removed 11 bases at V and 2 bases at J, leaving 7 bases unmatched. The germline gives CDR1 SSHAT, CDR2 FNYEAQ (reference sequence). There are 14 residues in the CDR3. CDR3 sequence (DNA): TGTGCCTGCGGACAGGGCCCCAACACCGGGGAGCTGTTTTTT. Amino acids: CACGQGPNTGELFF.

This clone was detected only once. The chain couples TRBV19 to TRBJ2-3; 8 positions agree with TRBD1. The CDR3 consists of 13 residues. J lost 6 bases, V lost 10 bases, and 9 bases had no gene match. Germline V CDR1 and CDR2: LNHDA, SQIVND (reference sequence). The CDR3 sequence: CATSDRGRDTQYF. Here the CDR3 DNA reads TGTGCCACCTCCGACAGGGGAAGGGATACGCAGTATTTT.

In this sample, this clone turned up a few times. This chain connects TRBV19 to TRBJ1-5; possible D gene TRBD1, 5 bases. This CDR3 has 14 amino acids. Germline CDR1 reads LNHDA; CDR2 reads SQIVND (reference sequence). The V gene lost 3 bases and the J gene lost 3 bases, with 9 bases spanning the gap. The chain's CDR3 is CASSMVGDNQPQHF. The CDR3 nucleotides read TGTGCCAGTAGTATGGTAGGGGACAATCAGCCCCAGCATTTT.